These 8 T cell receptor beta chains originate from one sample sequenced in a study of T-cell memory formation after mild COVID-19. TCRdb used MiXCR to reprocess the 5' RACE reads, holding one entry per CDR3 protein. The sample holds 550,000 to 650,000 distinct CDR3 sequences, about 18% seen once. The material sequenced was PBMCs or a T cell subset sorted from them (not recorded which). These receptors originate from an adult woman who had mild COVID-19 (a few samples of this study predate the infection). Cell type and time point are not known.

This clonotype has only a few counts. The V call is TRBV5-1, the J call TRBJ1-1, with 7 bases matching TRBD1. This CDR3 is built from 15 residues. Losses at the gene ends were 4 bases for V and 4 bases for J; bases not matched to a gene: 10. Germline CDR1 reads SGHRS; CDR2 reads YFSETQ. DNA of the CDR3: TGCGCCAGCAGCCTAACCAGACAGGGATTCACTGAAGCTTTCTTT. This translates into CASSLTRQGFTEAFF.

The chain is built from TRBV4-1 and TRBJ1-6; tentative D call: TRBD1 (5 bases). The CDR3 extends over 17 amino acids. Between the trimmed V and J ends, which lost 0 bases and 4 bases, there was a span of 13 bases. Germline lookup yields CDR1 MGHRA and CDR2 YSYEKL. The CDR3 coding sequence is TGCGCCAGCAGCCAAGAATCGTCGGGGGAGTATAATTCACCCCTCCACTTT. Amino acid sequence: CASSQESSGEYNSPLHF.

This clonotype was observed a handful of times. The chain links TRBV18 to TRBJ2-5, with 7 bases matching TRBD2. Germline loops: CDR1 KGHSH, CDR2 LQKENI. J lost 1 base, V lost 3 bases, and 2 bases had no gene match. The CDR3 consists of 14 residues. CDR3 loop: CASSPGEGQETQYF. In nucleotides, the CDR3 is TGTGCCAGCTCACCTGGGGAGGGCCAAGAGACCCAGTACTTC.

The rearrangement links TRBV21-1 to TRBJ2-7; TRBD1, as called in the table, went unchecked against the DNA. TRBV21-1 is a pseudogene locus. The length of the CDR3 is 15 residues. The CDR3 protein is CASSLIPQGDYEQYF. The CDR3 coding sequence is TGTGCCAGCAGCTTAATTCCTCAGGGGGACTACGAGCAGTACTTC.

This clonotype was counted many times. The chain carries TRBV4-1 and TRBJ1-5; D might be TRBD1 (6 bases). The CDR3 loop spans 17 amino acids. V lost 2 bases and J lost 6, with 20 bases in between. Germline CDR1 MGHRA, CDR2 YSYEKL. The CDR3 sequence is CASSQPIGGGAGQPQHF. Here the CDR3 DNA reads TGCGCCAGCAGCCAACCTATTGGGGGGGGCGCGGGTCAGCCCCAGCATTTT.

The sample holds many counts of this clonotype. V usage is TRBV20-1 and J usage is TRBJ2-1; perhaps D is TRBD1 or TRBD2 (6 bases each). Germline V gene lookup returns CDR1 DFQATT and CDR2 SNEGSKA (reference sequence). The CDR3 runs to 14 residues. V lost 0 bases and J lost 7, with 13 bases in between. Here the CDR3 reads CSARDPRRGNEQFF. CDR3 bases: TGCAGTGCTAGAGATCCTCGGAGGGGGAATGAGCAGTTCTTC.

This clonotype has only a few counts. The V and J genes are TRBV9 and TRBJ2-7; maybe TRBD2 (5 bases). V was trimmed by 6 bases and J by 7 bases, leaving 20 bases between them. CDR3 length: 14 residues. CDR1 is SGDLS and CDR2 is YYNGEE in the germline V gene. The CDR3, as DNA: TGTGCCAGCACCCTAGACGGACTGGGTGGAGAGCAGTACTTC. Translated: CASTLDGLGGEQYF.

This clonotype has more than one count but fewer than ten. The chain employs TRBV4-3 and TRBJ2-3; D might be TRBD2 (6 bases). Germline lookup yields CDR1 LGHNA and CDR2 YSLEER. This CDR3 region has 16 residues. V lost 0 bases to trimming and J lost 2 bases, with 12 bases between them. For the CDR3, the DNA is TGCGCCAGCAGCCAAGAGTCGGCGGGGCTCACAGATACGCAGTATTTT. This gives the protein CASSQESAGLTDTQYF.